This is a list of T cell receptor beta chains from one sample in a study of tumor and adjacent non-tumor tissue in lung cancer. TCRdb used MiXCR to reprocess the multiplex PCR reads, holding one entry per CDR3 protein. The profile covers about 200,000 distinct CDR3 sequences, with 70% to 75% appearing a single time and approximately 25% taken by the ten largest. The specimen was lung tumor tissue. The receptors shown here come from a man in his sixties with non-small cell lung cancer. Both conserved end residues are part of each CDR3. D genes are given only for firm matches. The size field is filled for only some rows; it gives once, few, many or a size class.

length: 16; V: TRBV7-2; D: -; J: TRBJ1-3; size: few; CDR3: CASTRPTGYYGNTIYF; DNA: TGTGCCAGCACCCGTCCCACAGGGTATTATGGAAACACCATATATTTT
length: 13; V: TRBV12-3/TRBV12-4; D: -; J: TRBJ2-6; size: -; CDR3: CASSLSEANVLTF; DNA: TGTGCCAGCAGTTTATCTGAGGCCAATGTCCTGACTTTC
length: 13; V: TRBV12-3/TRBV12-4; D: -; J: TRBJ1-6; size: -; CDR3: CASRVGAITLLHF; DNA: TGTGCCAGCAGAGTCGGGGCTATTACACTCCTCCACTTT
length: 17; V: TRBV11-3; D: TRBD2; J: TRBJ2-1; size: -; CDR3: CASILERGLARDYKPFF; DNA: TGTGCCAGCATCTTAGAACGGGGACTAGCTAGAGATTATAAGCCGTTCTTC
length: 13; V: TRBV6-5; D: -; J: TRBJ2-7; size: -; CDR3: CVSSRTRTQEQYF; DNA: TGTGTCAGCAGCCGGACGAGAACCCAAGAGCAGTACTTC
length: 16; V: TRBV11-2; D: -; J: TRBJ1-1; size: -; CDR3: CASSPGQGVGNIEAFF; DNA: TGTGCCAGCAGCCCCGGACAAGGGGTGGGGAACATTGAAGCTTTCTTT
length: 13; V: TRBV6-2/TRBV6-3; D: -; J: TRBJ2-3; size: few; CDR3: CASSRTVADTQYF; DNA: TGTGCCAGCAGTCGGACTGTAGCAGATACGCAGTATTTT
length: 15; V: TRBV5-1; D: TRBD1; J: TRBJ2-5; size: -; CDR3: CASSSPGQGFETQYF; DNA: TGCGCCAGCAGTTCTCCGGGACAGGGGTTTGAGACCCAGTACTTC
length: 14; V: TRBV11-1; D: -; J: TRBJ2-4; size: -; CDR3: CASSPRVHKNIQYF; DNA: TGTGCCAGCAGCCCACGGGTCCACAAAAACATTCAGTACTTC
length: 16; V: TRBV2; D: TRBD1; J: TRBJ2-3; size: -; CDR3: CAGNSGTGQGQDTQYF; DNA: TGTGCCGGCAATTCCGGGACAGGGCAGGGGCAAGATACGCAGTATTTT
length: 14; V: TRBV12-3/TRBV12-4; D: TRBD2; J: TRBJ2-3; size: many; CDR3: CASSLLAGTDTQYF; DNA: TGTGCCAGCAGTTTACTAGCGGGCACAGATACGCAGTATTTT
length: 13; V: TRBV18; D: -; J: TRBJ1-2; size: -; CDR3: CASSPSTGYGYTF; DNA: TGTGCCAGCTCACCGTCGACAGGATACGGCTACACCTTC
length: 19; V: TRBV11-2; D: TRBD1; J: TRBJ2-6; size: -; CDR3: CASNLIPKDRPSGANVLTF; DNA: TGTGCCAGCAACTTAATTCCGAAGGACAGGCCCTCTGGGGCCAACGTCCTGACTTTC
length: 16; V: TRBV6-5; D: -; J: TRBJ1-5; size: few; CDR3: CASSPWAEYSNQPQHF; DNA: TGTGCCAGCAGTCCTTGGGCCGAATATAGCAATCAGCCCCAGCATTTT
length: 11; V: TRBV6-2/TRBV6-3; D: -; J: TRBJ1-2; size: many; CDR3: CASGMTGDYTF; DNA: TGTGCCAGCGGTATGACCGGGGATTACACCTTC
length: 16; V: TRBV6-1; D: TRBD1; J: TRBJ2-1; size: many; CDR3: CASSRIDRASYNEQFF; DNA: TGTGCCAGCAGTCGTATCGACAGGGCATCCTACAATGAGCAGTTCTTC
length: 13; V: TRBV20-1; D: -; J: TRBJ1-1; size: -; CDR3: CCTRGPKSTEAFF; DNA: TGCTGTACTAGAGGCCCCAAAAGTACTGAAGCTTTCTTT
length: 15; V: TRBV4-1; D: TRBD1; J: TRBJ1-4; size: -; CDR3: CASSQIQGTNEKLFF; DNA: TGCGCCAGCAGCCAAATACAGGGGACTAATGAAAAACTGTTTTTT
length: 17; V: TRBV12-3/TRBV12-4; D: TRBD2; J: TRBJ2-3; size: many; CDR3: CASSPQLGLAGGDTQYF; DNA: TGTGCCAGCAGTCCACAGCTCGGACTAGCAGGTGGAGATACGCAGTATTTT
length: 15; V: TRBV20-1; D: TRBD1; J: TRBJ1-5; size: -; CDR3: CSVIALGQDNQPQHF; DNA: TGCAGTGTCATAGCGTTGGGACAGGATAATCAGCCCCAGCATTTT
length: 15; V: TRBV11-2; D: TRBD1; J: TRBJ2-7; size: -; CDR3: CASRSPGQGDLEQYF; DNA: TGTGCCAGCAGGTCCCCGGGACAGGGGGATTTGGAACAGTACTTC
length: 12; V: TRBV29-1; D: TRBD1; J: TRBJ2-5; size: -; CDR3: CSIPGQQETQYF; DNA: TGCAGCATCCCGGGACAGCAAGAGACCCAGTACTTC
length: 11; V: TRBV5-4; D: -; J: TRBJ2-5; size: few; CDR3: CASSLDGPQYF; DNA: TGTGCCAGCAGCTTGGACGGGCCCCAGTACTTC